This record covers a single T cell receptor (beta chain). The entry originates in a study of blood T cell repertoires in COVID-19. The data were produced by immunoSEQ multiplex PCR, yet TCRdb's version contains in-frame clones alone and is incomplete. The table has about 220,000 clones, 83% seen once. CDR3 size: 14 residues. V was cut by 0 bases and J by 2 bases, with 5 bases left in between. Germline CDR1 MNHNS, CDR2 SASEGT. Participants reported their clinical history, and cohort assignment relied on those reports. The J gene is TRBJ1-5, the V gene TRBV6-1; D is unclear. The sequenced material came from PBMCs or T cells enriched from blood (not recorded which). This clonotype was obtained from a woman between 50 and 59 years old who had been exposed to COVID-19. This CDR3 is CASSEAPGNQPQHF. The CDR3 DNA reads as TGTGCCAGCAGTGAAGCGCCGGGCAATCAGCCCCAGCATTTT.